These T cell receptor beta chains were read from a single sample in a study of OX40 agonist ivuxolimab in advanced cancers. Generated by immunoSEQ multiplex PCR, the TCRdb table keeps only in-frame clones and is missing some. The repertoire holds 25,000 to 30,000 clones, with almost 80% as singletons. The input for sequencing was CD4+ or CD8+ T cells sorted from blood, taken in a trial of the OX40 agonist ivuxolimab. These receptors were collected from an adult with an advanced solid tumor such as melanoma, head and neck, liver or kidney cancer. Each CDR3 is given with its conserved first and last residue. A D gene is named only where the DNA matches it firmly. Not every row has a clone size; where given, it reads once, few, many or a size class.

J: TRBJ2-7; V: TRBV7-9; D: .; size: .; DNA: TGCGCCAGCAGCCATCAGCCGTCATACGAGCAGTACTTC; CDR3: CASSHQPSYEQYF
J: TRBJ1-1; V: TRBV5-1; D: .; size: .; DNA: TGCGCCAGCAGCTTGGCACCTCCGACAGCAGGGACTGAAGCTTTCTTT; CDR3: CASSLAPPTAGTEAFF
J: TRBJ2-1; V: TRBV6-5; D: TRBD2; size: .; DNA: TGTGCCAGCACGGGGGGGCTGTACAATGAGCAGTTCTTC; CDR3: CASTGGLYNEQFF
J: TRBJ2-3; V: TRBV6-1; D: TRBD1; size: .; DNA: TGTGCCAGCAGCATGGACAGGCCGGAGGCAGATACGCAGTATTTT; CDR3: CASSMDRPEADTQYF
J: TRBJ2-6; V: TRBV11-2; D: .; size: .; DNA: TGTGCCAGCAGCATCCCGGGGGGGGCCAACGTCCTGACTTTC; CDR3: CASSIPGGANVLTF
J: TRBJ1-2; V: TRBV2; D: .; size: once; DNA: TGTGCCAGCGGGCAGGATAACTATGGCTACACCTTC; CDR3: CASGQDNYGYTF
J: TRBJ2-1; V: TRBV13; D: .; size: .; DNA: TGTGCCAGCAGCTTAGACGGCGGGGTTGAGCAGTTCTTC; CDR3: CASSLDGGVEQFF
J: TRBJ2-6; V: TRBV9; D: .; size: medium-sized; DNA: TGTGCCAGCAGCGCCCGGGACCTTACCAACGTCCTGACTTTC; CDR3: CASSARDLTNVLTF
J: TRBJ1-5; V: TRBV4-2; D: TRBD1; size: few; DNA: TGTGCCAGCAGCGTCGAACAGGGGGCGTTAAGCAATCAGCCCCAGCATTTT; CDR3: CASSVEQGALSNQPQHF
J: TRBJ1-6; V: TRBV9; D: .; size: .; DNA: TGTGCCAGCAGCGTGGCAGTTTTTAATTCACCCCTCCACTTT; CDR3: CASSVAVFNSPLHF
J: TRBJ2-5; V: TRBV9; D: .; size: .; DNA: TGTGCCAGCAGCGTAGGCCGGGGGCAAGAGACCCAGTACTTC; CDR3: CASSVGRGQETQYF
J: TRBJ1-2; V: TRBV30; D: .; size: .; DNA: TGTGCCTGGAGTATCGAGGGGGGCTATGGCTACACCTTC; CDR3: CAWSIEGGYGYTF
J: TRBJ1-2; V: TRBV5-4; D: .; size: .; DNA: TGTGCCAGCAGCGCGGTGTTACGTGCTAACTATGGCTACACCTTC; CDR3: CASSAVLRANYGYTF
J: TRBJ2-1; V: TRBV7-3; D: .; size: few; DNA: TGTGCCAGCAGCTTAAACATCTACAATGAGCAGTTCTTC; CDR3: CASSLNIYNEQFF
J: TRBJ2-5; V: TRBV10-2; D: TRBD1; size: .; DNA: TGCGCCAGCAGTGAGGGTTGGAACAGGGGGAAAGAGACCCAGTACTTC; CDR3: CASSEGWNRGKETQYF
J: TRBJ1-6; V: TRBV5-6; D: TRBD1; size: .; DNA: TGTGCCAGCAGCGACGGAGACAGGGCGAATTCACCCCTCCACTTT; CDR3: CASSDGDRANSPLHF
J: TRBJ1-2; V: TRBV4-1; D: .; size: .; DNA: TGCGCCAGCAGCCAATCCACAGGGAGGTATGGCTACACCTTC; CDR3: CASSQSTGRYGYTF
J: TRBJ2-7; V: TRBV13; D: TRBD2; size: .; DNA: TGTGCCAGCAGCCCGGGAGGCGGTTCCTACGAGCAGTACTTC; CDR3: CASSPGGGSYEQYF
J: TRBJ1-4; V: TRBV6-5; D: TRBD1; size: .; DNA: TGTGCCAGCAGTTCGGACAGGGGGGGTGAAAAACTGTTTTTT; CDR3: CASSSDRGGEKLFF
J: TRBJ2-2; V: TRBV27; D: .; size: .; DNA: TGTGCCAGCAGTCTGGGCCTTGGGTTCCGGGAGCTGTTTTTT; CDR3: CASSLGLGFRELFF
J: TRBJ2-2; V: TRBV19; D: TRBD1; size: .; DNA: TGTGCCAGTGGTTTACAGGGGGCGACCACCGGGGAGCTGTTTTTT; CDR3: CASGLQGATTGELFF
J: TRBJ2-1; V: TRBV19; D: TRBD2; size: medium-sized; DNA: TGTGCCAGTAGCCAAACTAGCGGGGACTACAATGAGCAGTTCTTC; CDR3: CASSQTSGDYNEQFF
J: TRBJ2-1; V: TRBV4-1; D: .; size: .; DNA: TGCGCCAGCAGCCAAGAACGGGGGCCCTACAATGAGCAGTTCTTC; CDR3: CASSQERGPYNEQFF
J: TRBJ1-2; V: TRBV5-1; D: TRBD1; size: once; DNA: TGCGCCAGCAGCTCCGACAGGGGGCTTAGTGGCTACACCTTC; CDR3: CASSSDRGLSGYTF
J: TRBJ2-2; V: TRBV7-2; D: .; size: .; DNA: TGTGCCAGCAGCTTAAGACCGACAGCCGGGGAGCTGTTTTTT; CDR3: CASSLRPTAGELFF
J: TRBJ2-7; V: TRBV2; D: .; size: .; DNA: TGTGCCAGCAATGGCCAGGGGCCATCCTCCTACGAGCAGTACTTC; CDR3: CASNGQGPSSYEQYF
J: TRBJ2-2; V: TRBV4-3; D: .; size: .; DNA: TGCGCCAGCAGCCAAGCGCGTGGGGAGCTGTTTTTT; CDR3: CASSQARGELFF
J: TRBJ2-3; V: TRBV2; D: TRBD1; size: .; DNA: TGTGCCAGCAGTGGGCAGGGGGCTGACACAGATACGCAGTATTTT; CDR3: CASSGQGADTDTQYF
J: TRBJ2-7; V: TRBV6-5; D: .; size: .; DNA: TGTGCCAGCAGTTACGCGGTCAGGGGCTACGAGCAGTACTTC; CDR3: CASSYAVRGYEQYF